A selection of T cell receptor beta chains follows, all from one sample in a study of shared clonotypes between healthy human individuals. Measured with immunoSEQ multiplex PCR; TCRdb has only the in-frame clones, and not every one. The table shows around 2,000,000 clones, with approximately 94% occurring only once. The sample consisted of naive CD8+ T cells sorted from blood. The source is a man between 18 and 29 years old in good health. Each CDR3 is given with its conserved first and last residue. D genes are given only for firm matches. Clone size appears in some rows only: once, few, many, or a class for an expanded clone.

d_gene: -
j_gene: TRBJ1-1
v_gene: TRBV27
abundance: -
CDR3aa: CASSYSPNQNTEAFF
CDR3nt: TGTGCCAGCAGTTACAGCCCAAACCAGAACACTGAAGCTTTCTTT

d_gene: -
j_gene: TRBJ1-3
v_gene: TRBV30
abundance: -
CDR3aa: CAWSVDSGNTIYF
CDR3nt: TGTGCCTGGTCGGTCGACTCTGGAAACACCATATATTTT

d_gene: -
j_gene: TRBJ2-7
v_gene: TRBV7-8
abundance: once
CDR3aa: CASSFVDLGDEQYF
CDR3nt: TGTGCCAGCAGCTTCGTAGACCTTGGGGACGAGCAGTACTTC

d_gene: TRBD2
j_gene: TRBJ2-1
v_gene: TRBV29-1
abundance: once
CDR3aa: CSVEGSGKGYEQFF
CDR3nt: TGCAGCGTTGAGGGAAGCGGGAAGGGCTATGAGCAGTTCTTC

d_gene: -
j_gene: TRBJ2-1
v_gene: TRBV5-1
abundance: -
CDR3aa: CASSLQTGSYNEQFF
CDR3nt: TGCGCCAGCAGCTTACAGACCGGCTCCTACAATGAGCAGTTCTTC

d_gene: TRBD1
j_gene: TRBJ2-5
v_gene: TRBV27
abundance: -
CDR3aa: CASSLSETGWMETQYF
CDR3nt: TGTGCCAGCAGTTTATCGGAGACAGGGTGGATGGAGACCCAGTACTTC

d_gene: TRBD2
j_gene: TRBJ2-7
v_gene: TRBV5-6
abundance: -
CDR3aa: CASSLWDYLGIGEDEQYF
CDR3nt: TGTGCCAGCAGCTTGTGGGACTACCTAGGAATAGGGGAAGACGAGCAGTACTTC

d_gene: -
j_gene: TRBJ2-5
v_gene: TRBV7-7
abundance: -
CDR3aa: CASSFSGLQETQYF
CDR3nt: TGTGCTAGCAGCTTTAGCGGCCTCCAAGAGACCCAGTACTTC

d_gene: -
j_gene: TRBJ2-7
v_gene: TRBV9
abundance: once
CDR3aa: CASSLGTPYEQYF
CDR3nt: TGTGCCAGCAGCCTTGGGACCCCCTACGAGCAGTACTTC

d_gene: -
j_gene: TRBJ1-4
v_gene: TRBV2
abundance: few
CDR3aa: CASSGSDEKLFF
CDR3nt: TGTGCCAGCAGTGGCAGTGACGAAAAACTGTTTTTT

d_gene: -
j_gene: TRBJ2-5
v_gene: TRBV28
abundance: once
CDR3aa: CASSSRGTMETQYF
CDR3nt: TGTGCCAGCAGTTCCCGAGGGACGATGGAGACCCAGTACTTC

d_gene: -
j_gene: TRBJ2-6
v_gene: TRBV15
abundance: -
CDR3aa: CATSRDSYSLLSGANVLTF
CDR3nt: TGTGCCACCAGCAGAGATAGTTACAGCCTCCTCTCTGGGGCCAACGTCCTGACTTTC

d_gene: -
j_gene: TRBJ2-7
v_gene: TRBV25-1
abundance: -
CDR3aa: CASSDTGNSGEQYF
CDR3nt: TGTGCCAGCAGTGATACAGGGAATTCGGGTGAGCAGTACTTC

d_gene: -
j_gene: TRBJ2-1
v_gene: TRBV7-6
abundance: once
CDR3aa: CASSPMGGEGNEQFF
CDR3nt: TGTGCCAGCAGCCCAATGGGAGGAGAGGGCAATGAGCAGTTCTTC

d_gene: TRBD1
j_gene: TRBJ1-6
v_gene: TRBV4-1
abundance: -
CDR3aa: CASSQDRTGGKSPLHF
CDR3nt: TGCGCCAGCAGCCAAGACCGGACAGGGGGCAAATCACCCCTCCACTTT

d_gene: -
j_gene: TRBJ2-7
v_gene: TRBV29-1
abundance: few
CDR3aa: CSALTRDKYEQYF
CDR3nt: TGCAGCGCTCTTACCCGGGACAAATACGAGCAGTACTTC

d_gene: TRBD2
j_gene: TRBJ2-7
v_gene: TRBV5-1
abundance: -
CDR3aa: CASSQTSNPYEQYF
CDR3nt: TGCGCCAGCAGCCAGACTAGCAATCCCTACGAGCAGTACTTC

d_gene: TRBD2
j_gene: TRBJ2-7
v_gene: TRBV14
abundance: -
CDR3aa: CASSQDMTSGPYEQYF
CDR3nt: TGTGCCAGCAGCCAAGATATGACTAGCGGCCCATACGAGCAGTACTTC

d_gene: -
j_gene: TRBJ2-7
v_gene: TRBV7-6
abundance: -
CDR3aa: CASSLAAGVSYEQYF
CDR3nt: TGTGCCAGCAGCTTAGCGGCCGGGGTCTCCTACGAGCAGTACTTC

d_gene: -
j_gene: TRBJ2-7
v_gene: TRBV6-5
abundance: few
CDR3aa: CASSYGDEQYF
CDR3nt: TGTGCCAGCAGTTACGGGGACGAGCAGTACTTC

d_gene: TRBD2
j_gene: TRBJ2-3
v_gene: TRBV7-9
abundance: -
CDR3aa: CASSLGGLAGEGDTQYF
CDR3nt: TGTGCCAGCAGCTTAGGGGGACTAGCGGGAGAAGGAGATACGCAGTATTTT

d_gene: -
j_gene: TRBJ1-1
v_gene: TRBV7-9
abundance: -
CDR3aa: CASNYHSEAFF
CDR3nt: TGTGCCAGCAATTATCATTCTGAAGCTTTCTTT

d_gene: -
j_gene: TRBJ1-4
v_gene: TRBV28
abundance: -
CDR3aa: CASSRSLEKLFF
CDR3nt: TGTGCCAGCAGCCGCTCTCTAGAAAAACTGTTTTTT

d_gene: -
j_gene: TRBJ2-3
v_gene: TRBV4-1
abundance: -
CDR3aa: CASSQGYGGAVDTQYF
CDR3nt: TGCGCCAGCAGCCAAGGGTATGGTGGGGCAGTAGATACGCAGTATTTT